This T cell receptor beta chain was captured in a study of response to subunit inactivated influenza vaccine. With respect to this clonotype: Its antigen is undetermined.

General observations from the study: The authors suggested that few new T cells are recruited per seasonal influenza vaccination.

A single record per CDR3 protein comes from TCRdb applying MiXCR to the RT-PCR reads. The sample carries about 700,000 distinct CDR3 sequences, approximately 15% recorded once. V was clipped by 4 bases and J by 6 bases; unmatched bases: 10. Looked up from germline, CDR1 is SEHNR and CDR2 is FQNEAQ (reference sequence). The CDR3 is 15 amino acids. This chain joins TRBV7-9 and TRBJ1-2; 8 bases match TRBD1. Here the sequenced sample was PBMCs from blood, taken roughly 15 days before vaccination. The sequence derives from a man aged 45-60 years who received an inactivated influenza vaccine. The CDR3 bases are TGTGCCAGCAGCTCCAGGGGGCGGGATAAGAATGGCTACACCTTC. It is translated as CASSSRGRDKNGYTF.